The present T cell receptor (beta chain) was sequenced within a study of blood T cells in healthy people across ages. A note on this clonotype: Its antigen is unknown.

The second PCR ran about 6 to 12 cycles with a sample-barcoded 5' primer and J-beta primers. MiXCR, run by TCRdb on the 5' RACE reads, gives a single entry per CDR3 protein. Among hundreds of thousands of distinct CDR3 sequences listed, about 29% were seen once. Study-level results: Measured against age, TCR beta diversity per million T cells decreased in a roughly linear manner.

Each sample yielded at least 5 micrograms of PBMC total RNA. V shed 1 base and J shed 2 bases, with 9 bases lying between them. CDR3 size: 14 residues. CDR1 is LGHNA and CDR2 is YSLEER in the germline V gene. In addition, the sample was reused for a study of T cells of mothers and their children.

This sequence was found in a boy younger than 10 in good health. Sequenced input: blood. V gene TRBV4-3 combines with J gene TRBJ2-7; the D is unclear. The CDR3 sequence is CASSQGVQAYEQYF. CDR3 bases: TGCGCCAGCAGCCAAGGCGTCCAGGCCTACGAGCAGTACTTC.